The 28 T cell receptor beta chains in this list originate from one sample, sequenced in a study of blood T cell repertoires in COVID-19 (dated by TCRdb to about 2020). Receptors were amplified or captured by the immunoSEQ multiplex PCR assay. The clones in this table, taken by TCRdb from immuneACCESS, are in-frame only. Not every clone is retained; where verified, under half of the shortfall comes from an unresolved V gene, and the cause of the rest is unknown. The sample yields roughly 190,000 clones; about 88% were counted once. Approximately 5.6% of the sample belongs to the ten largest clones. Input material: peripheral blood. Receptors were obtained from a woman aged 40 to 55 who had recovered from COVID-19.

The chain's CDR3 is CASSLAGRGQGGDTQYF. The CDR3, as DNA: TGTGCCAGCAGCTTGGCGGGCAGGGGGCAAGGAGGAGATACGCAGTATTTT. The gene calls are TRBV5-4 and TRBJ2-3, with 8 bases that match TRBD1. The CDR3 totals 17 residues. The germline V gene encodes CDR1 SGHNT and CDR2 YYREEE (reference sequence). The junction had 11 bases not matched to a gene; V was cut back by 0 bases and J by 5 bases.

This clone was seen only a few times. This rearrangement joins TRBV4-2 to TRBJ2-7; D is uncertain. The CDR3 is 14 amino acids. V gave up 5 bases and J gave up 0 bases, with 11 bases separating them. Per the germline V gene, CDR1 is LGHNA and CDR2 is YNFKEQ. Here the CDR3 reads CASSAGVFSYEQYF. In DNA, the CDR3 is TGTGCCAGCAGCGCCGGTGTCTTCTCCTACGAGCAGTACTTC.

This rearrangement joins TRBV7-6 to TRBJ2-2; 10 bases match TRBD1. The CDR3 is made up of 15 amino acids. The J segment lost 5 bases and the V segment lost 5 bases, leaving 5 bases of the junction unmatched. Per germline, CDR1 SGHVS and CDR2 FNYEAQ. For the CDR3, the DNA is TGTGCCAGCAGCCTCGGGACAGGGGAAACCGGGGAGCTGTTTTTT. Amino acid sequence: CASSLGTGETGELFF.

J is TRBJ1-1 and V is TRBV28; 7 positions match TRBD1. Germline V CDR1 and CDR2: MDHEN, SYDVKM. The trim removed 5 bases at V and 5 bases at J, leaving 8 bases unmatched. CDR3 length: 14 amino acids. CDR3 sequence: CASSPTGLRTEAFF. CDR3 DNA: TGTGCCAGCAGTCCGACAGGGCTGCGGACTGAAGCTTTCTTT.

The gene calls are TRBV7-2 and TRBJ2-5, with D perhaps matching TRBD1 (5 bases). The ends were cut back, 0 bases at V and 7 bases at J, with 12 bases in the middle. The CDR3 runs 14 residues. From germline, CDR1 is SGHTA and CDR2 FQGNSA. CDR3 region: CASSLAAGSGTQYF. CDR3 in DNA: TGTGCCAGCAGCTTAGCGGCAGGGTCAGGGACCCAGTACTTC.

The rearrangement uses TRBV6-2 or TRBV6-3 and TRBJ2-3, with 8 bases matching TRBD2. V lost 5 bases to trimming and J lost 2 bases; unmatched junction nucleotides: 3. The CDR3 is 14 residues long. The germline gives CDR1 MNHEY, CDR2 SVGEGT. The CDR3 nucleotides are TGTGCCAGCAGTACTAGCGGAAACACAGATACGCAGTATTTT. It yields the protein CASSTSGNTDTQYF.

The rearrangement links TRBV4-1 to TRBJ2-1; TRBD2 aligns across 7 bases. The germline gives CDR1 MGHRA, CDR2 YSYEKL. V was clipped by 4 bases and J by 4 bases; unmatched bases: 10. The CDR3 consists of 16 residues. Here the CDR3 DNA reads TGCGCCAGCAGCCTCGAAGGAGAAGCGGGATACAATGAGCAGTTCTTC. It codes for CASSLEGEAGYNEQFF.

The CDR3 coding sequence is TGTGCCAGCAGTTACTCGTACTACTCTGGAAACACCATATATTTT. Its translation: CASSYSYYSGNTIYF. J is TRBJ1-3 and V is TRBV6-5; D is unresolved. This CDR3 comprises 15 residues. Trimming shortened V by 0 bases and J by 0 bases, and 6 bases separated the two germline ends. Germline lookup yields CDR1 MNHEY and CDR2 SVGAGI.

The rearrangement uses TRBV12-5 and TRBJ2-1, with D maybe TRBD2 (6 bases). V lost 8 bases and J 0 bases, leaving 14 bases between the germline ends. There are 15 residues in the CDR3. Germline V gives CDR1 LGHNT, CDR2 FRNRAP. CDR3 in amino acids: CASMSGLSSYNEQFF. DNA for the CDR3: TGTGCTAGTATGAGCGGACTAAGCTCCTACAATGAGCAGTTCTTC.

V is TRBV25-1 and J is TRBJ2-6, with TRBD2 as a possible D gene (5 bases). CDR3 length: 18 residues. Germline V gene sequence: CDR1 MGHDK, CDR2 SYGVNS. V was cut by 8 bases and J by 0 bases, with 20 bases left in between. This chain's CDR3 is CASSTFGERVSGANVLTF. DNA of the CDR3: TGTGCCAGCTCCACCTTCGGGGAAAGGGTCTCTGGGGCCAACGTCCTGACTTTC.

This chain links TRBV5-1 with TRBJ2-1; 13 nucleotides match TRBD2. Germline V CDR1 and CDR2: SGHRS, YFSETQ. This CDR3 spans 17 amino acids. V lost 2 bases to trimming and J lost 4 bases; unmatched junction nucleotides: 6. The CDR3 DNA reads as TGCGCCAGCAGCTTAAGGACTAGCGGGAGCTCTTACAATGAGCAGTTCTTC. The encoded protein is CASSLRTSGSSYNEQFF.

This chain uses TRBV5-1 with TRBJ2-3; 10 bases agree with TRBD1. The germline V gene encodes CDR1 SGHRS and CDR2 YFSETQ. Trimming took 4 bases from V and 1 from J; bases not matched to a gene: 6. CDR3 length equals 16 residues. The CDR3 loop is CASSPRDRGGTDTQYF. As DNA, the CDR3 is TGCGCCAGCAGCCCGCGGGACAGGGGAGGCACAGATACGCAGTATTTT.

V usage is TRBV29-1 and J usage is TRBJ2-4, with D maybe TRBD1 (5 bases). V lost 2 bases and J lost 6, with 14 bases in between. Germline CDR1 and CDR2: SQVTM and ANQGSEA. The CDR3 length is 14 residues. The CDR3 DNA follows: TGCAGCGTTGAAAAGCTGTGGCAGGGAAACATTCAGTACTTC. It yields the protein CSVEKLWQGNIQYF.

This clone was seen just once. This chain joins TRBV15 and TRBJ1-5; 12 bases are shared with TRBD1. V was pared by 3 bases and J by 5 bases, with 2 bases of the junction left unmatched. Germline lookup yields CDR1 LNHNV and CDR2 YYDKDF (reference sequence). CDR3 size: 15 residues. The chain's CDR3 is CATSSGTGGHQPQHF. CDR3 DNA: TGTGCCACCAGCAGCGGGACAGGGGGCCATCAGCCCCAGCATTTT.

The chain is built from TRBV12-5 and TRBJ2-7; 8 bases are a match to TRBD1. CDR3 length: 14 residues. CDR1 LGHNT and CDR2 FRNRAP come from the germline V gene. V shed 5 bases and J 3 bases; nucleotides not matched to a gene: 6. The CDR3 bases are TGTGCTAGTGGTCAAGGACAGGGAAACTACGAGCAGTACTTC. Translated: CASGQGQGNYEQYF. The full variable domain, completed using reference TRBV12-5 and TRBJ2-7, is DARVTQTPRHKVTEMGQEVTMRCQPILGHNTVFWYRQTMMQGLELLAYFRNRAPLDDSGMPKDRFSAEMPDATLATLKIQPSEPRDSAVYFCASGQGQGNYEQYFGPGTRLTVT.

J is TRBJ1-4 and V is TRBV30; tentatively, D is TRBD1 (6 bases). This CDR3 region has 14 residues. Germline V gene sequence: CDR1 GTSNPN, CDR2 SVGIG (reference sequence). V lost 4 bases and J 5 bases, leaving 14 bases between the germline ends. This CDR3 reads CAWTMGAANEKLFF. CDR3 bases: TGTGCCTGGACCATGGGGGCGGCGAATGAAAAACTGTTTTTT.

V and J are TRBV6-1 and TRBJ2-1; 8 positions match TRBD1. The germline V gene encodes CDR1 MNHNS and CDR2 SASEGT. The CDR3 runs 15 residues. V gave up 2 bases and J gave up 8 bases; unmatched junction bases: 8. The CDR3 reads CASSEQDRGWDEQFF. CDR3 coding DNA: TGTGCCAGCAGTGAACAAGACAGGGGTTGGGATGAGCAGTTCTTC.

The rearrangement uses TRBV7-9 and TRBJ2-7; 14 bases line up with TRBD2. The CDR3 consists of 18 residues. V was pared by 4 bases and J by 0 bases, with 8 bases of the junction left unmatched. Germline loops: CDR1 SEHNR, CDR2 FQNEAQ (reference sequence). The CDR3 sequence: CASSSEPGTSGSSYEQYF. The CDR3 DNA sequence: TGTGCCAGCAGCTCTGAACCGGGGACTAGCGGGAGCTCCTACGAGCAGTACTTC.

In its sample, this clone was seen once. The CDR3 is CASSPRGDEKLFF. CDR3 nucleotides: TGTGCCAGCTCACCCAGGGGAGATGAAAAACTGTTTTTT. The J gene is TRBJ1-4, the V gene TRBV18; a possible D gene is TRBD1 (6 bases). Trimming cost V 3 bases and J 6 bases, with 8 bases left between them. CDR3 length: 13 amino acids. Germline lookup yields CDR1 KGHSH and CDR2 LQKENI.

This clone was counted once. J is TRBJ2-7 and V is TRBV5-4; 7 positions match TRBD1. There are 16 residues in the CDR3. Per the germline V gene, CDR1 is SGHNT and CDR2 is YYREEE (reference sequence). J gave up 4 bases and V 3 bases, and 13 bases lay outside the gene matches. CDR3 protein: CASSSRNRDRGYEQYF. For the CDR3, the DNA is TGTGCCAGCAGCTCCAGAAACCGGGACAGAGGATACGAGCAGTACTTC.

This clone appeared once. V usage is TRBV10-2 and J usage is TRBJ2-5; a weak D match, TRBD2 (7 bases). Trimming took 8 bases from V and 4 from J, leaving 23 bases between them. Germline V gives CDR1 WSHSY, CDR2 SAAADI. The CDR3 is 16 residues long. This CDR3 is CASGLGGAGVLETQYF. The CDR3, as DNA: TGCGCCAGCGGCCTGGGGGGGGCGGGAGTATTAGAGACCCAGTACTTC.

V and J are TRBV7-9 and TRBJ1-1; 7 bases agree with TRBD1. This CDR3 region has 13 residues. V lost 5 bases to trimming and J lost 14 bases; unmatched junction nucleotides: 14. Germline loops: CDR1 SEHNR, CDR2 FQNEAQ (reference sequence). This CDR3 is CASSPGTELRGFF. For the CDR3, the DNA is TGTGCCAGCAGCCCAGGGACAGAGTTACGGGGCTTCTTT.

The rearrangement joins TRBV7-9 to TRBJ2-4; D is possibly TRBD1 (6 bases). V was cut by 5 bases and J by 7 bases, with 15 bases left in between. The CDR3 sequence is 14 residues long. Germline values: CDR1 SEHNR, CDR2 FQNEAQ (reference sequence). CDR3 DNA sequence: TGTGCCAGCAGCCCAGGGGCCGGGCGTAACATTCAGTACTTC. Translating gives CASSPGAGRNIQYF.

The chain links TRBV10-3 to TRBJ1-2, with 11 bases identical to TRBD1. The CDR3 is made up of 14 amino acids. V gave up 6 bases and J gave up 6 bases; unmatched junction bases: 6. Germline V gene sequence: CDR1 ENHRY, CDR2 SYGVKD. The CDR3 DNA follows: TGTGCCATCAGGGGCGGACAGGGGGCTAATGGCTACACCTTC. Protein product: CAIRGGQGANGYTF.

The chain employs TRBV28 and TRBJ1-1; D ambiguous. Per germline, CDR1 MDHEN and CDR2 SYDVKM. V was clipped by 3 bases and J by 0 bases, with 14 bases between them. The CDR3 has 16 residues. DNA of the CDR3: TGTGCCAGCAGTTTCCCTCTCGGGGATATGAACACTGAAGCTTTCTTT. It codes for CASSFPLGDMNTEAFF.

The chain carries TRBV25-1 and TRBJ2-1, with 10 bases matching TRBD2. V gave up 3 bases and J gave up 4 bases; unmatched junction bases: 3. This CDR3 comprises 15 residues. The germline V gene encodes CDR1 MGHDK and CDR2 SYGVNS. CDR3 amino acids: CASSDLAGDYNEQFF. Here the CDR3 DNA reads TGTGCCAGCAGTGATCTAGCGGGGGATTACAATGAGCAGTTCTTC. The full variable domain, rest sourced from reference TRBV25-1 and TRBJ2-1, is EADIYQTPRYLVIGTGKKITLECSQTMGHDKMYWYQQDPGMELHLIHYSYGVNSTEKGDLSSESTVSRIRTEHFPLTLESARPSHTSQYLCASSDLAGDYNEQFFGPGTRLTVL.

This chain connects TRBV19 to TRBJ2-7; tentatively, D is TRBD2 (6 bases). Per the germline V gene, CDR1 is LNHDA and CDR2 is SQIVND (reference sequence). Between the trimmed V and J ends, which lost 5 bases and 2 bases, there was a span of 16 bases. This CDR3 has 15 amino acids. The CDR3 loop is CASSFSFGTPYEQYF. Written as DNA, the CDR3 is TGTGCCAGTAGTTTCTCCTTCGGGACTCCCTACGAGCAGTACTTC.

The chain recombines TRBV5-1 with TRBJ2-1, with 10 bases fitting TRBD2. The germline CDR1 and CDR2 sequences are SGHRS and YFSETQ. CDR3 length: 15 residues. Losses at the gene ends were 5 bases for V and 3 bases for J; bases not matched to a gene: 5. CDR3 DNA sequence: TGCGCCAGCAGGGGAGCGGGAGGGGTCTACAATGAGCAGTTCTTC. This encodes CASRGAGGVYNEQFF. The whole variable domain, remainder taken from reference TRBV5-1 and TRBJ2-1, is KAGVTQTPRYLIKTRGQQVTLSCSPISGHRSVSWYQQTPGQGLQFLFEYFSETQRNKGNFPGRFSGRQFSNSRSEMNVSTLELGDSALYLCASRGAGGVYNEQFFGPGTRLTVL.